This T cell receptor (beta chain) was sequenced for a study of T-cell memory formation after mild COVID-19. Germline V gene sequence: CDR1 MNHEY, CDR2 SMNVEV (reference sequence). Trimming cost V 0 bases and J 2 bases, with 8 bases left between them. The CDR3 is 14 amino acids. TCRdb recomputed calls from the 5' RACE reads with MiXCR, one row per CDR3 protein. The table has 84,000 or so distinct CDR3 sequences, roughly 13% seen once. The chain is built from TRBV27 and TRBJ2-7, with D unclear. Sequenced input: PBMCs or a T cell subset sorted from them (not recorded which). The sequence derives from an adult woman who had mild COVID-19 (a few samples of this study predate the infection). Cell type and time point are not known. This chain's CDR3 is CASSLSVGPYEQYF. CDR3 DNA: TGTGCCAGCAGTTTATCGGTCGGACCCTACGAGCAGTACTTC.